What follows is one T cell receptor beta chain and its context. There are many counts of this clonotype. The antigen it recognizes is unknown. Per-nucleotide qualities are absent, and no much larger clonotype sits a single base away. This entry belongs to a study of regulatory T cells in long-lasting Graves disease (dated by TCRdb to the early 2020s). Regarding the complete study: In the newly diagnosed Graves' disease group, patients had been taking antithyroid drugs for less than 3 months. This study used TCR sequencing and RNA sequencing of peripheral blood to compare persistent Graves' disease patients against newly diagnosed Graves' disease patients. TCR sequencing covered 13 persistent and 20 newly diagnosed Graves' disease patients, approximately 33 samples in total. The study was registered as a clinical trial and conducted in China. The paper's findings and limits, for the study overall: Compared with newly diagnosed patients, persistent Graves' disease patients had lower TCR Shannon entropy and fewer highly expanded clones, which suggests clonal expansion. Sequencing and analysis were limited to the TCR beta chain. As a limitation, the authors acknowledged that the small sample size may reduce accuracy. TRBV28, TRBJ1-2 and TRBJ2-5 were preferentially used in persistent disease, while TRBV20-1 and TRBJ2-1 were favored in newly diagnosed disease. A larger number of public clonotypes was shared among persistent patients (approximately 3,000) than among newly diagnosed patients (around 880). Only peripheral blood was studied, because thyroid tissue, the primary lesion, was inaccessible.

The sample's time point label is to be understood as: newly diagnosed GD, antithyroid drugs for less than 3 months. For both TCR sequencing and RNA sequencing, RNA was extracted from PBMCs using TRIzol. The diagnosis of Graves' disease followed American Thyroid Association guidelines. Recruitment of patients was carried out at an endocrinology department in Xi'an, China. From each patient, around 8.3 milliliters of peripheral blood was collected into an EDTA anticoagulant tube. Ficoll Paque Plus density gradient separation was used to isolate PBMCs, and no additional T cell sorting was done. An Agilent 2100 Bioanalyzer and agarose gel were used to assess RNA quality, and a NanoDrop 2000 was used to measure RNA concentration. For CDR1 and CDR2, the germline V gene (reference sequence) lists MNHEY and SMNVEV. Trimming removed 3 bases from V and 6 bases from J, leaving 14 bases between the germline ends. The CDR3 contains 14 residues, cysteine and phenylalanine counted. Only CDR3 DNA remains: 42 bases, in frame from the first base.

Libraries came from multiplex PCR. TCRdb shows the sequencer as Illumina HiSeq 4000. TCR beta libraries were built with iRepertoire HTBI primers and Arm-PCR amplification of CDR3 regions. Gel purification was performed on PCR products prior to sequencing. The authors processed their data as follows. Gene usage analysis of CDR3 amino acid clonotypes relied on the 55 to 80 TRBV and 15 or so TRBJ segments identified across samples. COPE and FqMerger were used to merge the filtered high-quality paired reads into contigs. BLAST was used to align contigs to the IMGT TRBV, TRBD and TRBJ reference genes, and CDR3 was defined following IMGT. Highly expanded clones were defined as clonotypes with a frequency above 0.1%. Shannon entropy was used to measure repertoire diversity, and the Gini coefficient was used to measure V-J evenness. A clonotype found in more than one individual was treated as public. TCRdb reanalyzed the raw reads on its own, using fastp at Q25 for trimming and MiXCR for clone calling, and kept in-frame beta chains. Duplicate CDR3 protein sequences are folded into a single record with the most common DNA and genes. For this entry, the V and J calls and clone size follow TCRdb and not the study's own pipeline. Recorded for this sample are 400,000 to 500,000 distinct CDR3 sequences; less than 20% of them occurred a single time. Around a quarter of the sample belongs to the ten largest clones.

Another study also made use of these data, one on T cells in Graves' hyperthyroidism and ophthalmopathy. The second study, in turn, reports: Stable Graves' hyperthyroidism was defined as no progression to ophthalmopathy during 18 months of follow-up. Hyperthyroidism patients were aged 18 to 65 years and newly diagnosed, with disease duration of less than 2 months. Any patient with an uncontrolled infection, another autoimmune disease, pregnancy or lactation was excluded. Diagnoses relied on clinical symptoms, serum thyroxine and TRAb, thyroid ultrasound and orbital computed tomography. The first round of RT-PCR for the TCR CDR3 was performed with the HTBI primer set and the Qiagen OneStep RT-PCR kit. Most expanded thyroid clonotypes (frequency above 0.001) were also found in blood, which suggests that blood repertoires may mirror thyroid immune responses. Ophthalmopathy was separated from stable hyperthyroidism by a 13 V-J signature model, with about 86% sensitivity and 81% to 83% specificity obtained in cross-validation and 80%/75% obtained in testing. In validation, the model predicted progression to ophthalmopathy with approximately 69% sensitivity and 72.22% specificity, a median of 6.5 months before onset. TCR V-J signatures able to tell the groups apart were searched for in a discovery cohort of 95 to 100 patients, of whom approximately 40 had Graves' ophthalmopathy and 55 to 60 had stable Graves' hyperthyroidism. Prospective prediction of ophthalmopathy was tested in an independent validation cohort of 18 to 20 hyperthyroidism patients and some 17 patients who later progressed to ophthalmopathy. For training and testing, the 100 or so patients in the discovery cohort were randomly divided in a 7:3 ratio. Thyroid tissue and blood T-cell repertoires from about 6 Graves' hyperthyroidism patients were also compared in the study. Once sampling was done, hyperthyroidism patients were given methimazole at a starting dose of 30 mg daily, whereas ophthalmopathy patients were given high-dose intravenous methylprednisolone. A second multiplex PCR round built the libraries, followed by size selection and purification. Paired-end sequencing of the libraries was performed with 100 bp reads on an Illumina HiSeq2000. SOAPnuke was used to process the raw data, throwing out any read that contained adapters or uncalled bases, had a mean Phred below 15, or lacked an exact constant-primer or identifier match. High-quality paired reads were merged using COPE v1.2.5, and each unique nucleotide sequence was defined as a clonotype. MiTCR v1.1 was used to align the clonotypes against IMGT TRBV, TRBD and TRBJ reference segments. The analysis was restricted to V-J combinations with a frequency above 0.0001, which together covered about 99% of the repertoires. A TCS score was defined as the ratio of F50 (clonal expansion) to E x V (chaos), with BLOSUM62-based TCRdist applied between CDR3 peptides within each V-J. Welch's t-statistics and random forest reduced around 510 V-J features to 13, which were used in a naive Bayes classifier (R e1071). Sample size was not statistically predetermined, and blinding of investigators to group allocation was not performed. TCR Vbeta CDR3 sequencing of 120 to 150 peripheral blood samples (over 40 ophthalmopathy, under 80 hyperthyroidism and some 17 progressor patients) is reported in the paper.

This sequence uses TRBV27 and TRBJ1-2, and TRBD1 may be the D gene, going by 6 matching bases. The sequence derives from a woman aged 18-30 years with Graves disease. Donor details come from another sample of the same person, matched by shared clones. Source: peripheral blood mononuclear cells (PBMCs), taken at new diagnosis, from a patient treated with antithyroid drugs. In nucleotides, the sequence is TGTGCCAGCAGTTTTGATTCAGGGGCGGATGGCTACACCTTC. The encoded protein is CASSFDSGADGYTF.